What follows describes a single T cell receptor (beta chain). Its antigen is unknown. This sample was included in a study of cytomegalovirus exposure and HLA in healthy donors. CDR3 size: 18 residues. Notes on the study in general: Analysis was carried out at a later point, and it linked a missense DCLRE1C variant to TCR beta V- and J-gene trimming. An analysis was carried out later, and it reportedly showed fewer N-insertions in an Asian-associated ancestry cluster than the 666-donor mean. The investigators catalogued 164 TCR beta chains as cytomegalovirus-associated.

Both 60 Vbeta primers and 13 Jbeta primers went into the PCR. Original handling: Unique TCR beta chains totaled some 78 million in a later count, with roughly 11 million of them shared. Method: immunoSEQ multiplex PCR; TCRdb's copy keeps in-frame clones and lacks some. From that table come the V and J calls and clone size; the DNA was used to work out D and trimming. The repertoire holds about 280,000 clones, with about 90% as singletons. What was sequenced was PBMCs. The source of this sequence is a woman under 30 in good health and CMV-seronegative. V and J are TRBV21-1 and TRBJ1-2. TRBV21-1 is a documented pseudogene. CDR3 coding DNA: TGTGCCAGCAGCAAAAAGGGCGGAGGAGGGGCCCTCTACTATGGCTACACCTTC. Amino acids: CASSKKGGGGALYYGYTF.